This is a list of T cell receptor beta chains from one sample in a study of T-cell reconstitution after alpha-beta-depleted transplantation in children. A single record per CDR3 protein comes from TCRdb applying MiXCR to the PCR reads. In the table there are approximately 27,000 distinct CDR3 sequences, over 15% of which are singletons. Sample: PBMCs, mostly from graft donor cells, taken 60 days after TCRalphabeta/CD19-depleted stem cell transplant. These receptors all stem from a male patient aged 2-9 years who had a stem cell transplant for acute lymphoblastic leukemia, so the T cells may come from the graft donor. The CDR3 runs from the conserved cysteine through the conserved F or W. A D gene is named only where the DNA matches it firmly. A row's size may be missing; if present it is once, few, many or a size class.

V	J	size	D	CDR3	DNA
TRBV5-1	TRBJ2-3	many	.	CASSFLATDTQYF	TGCGCCAGCAGCTTCCTAGCCACAGATACGCAGTATTTT
TRBV6-5	TRBJ1-2	few	.	CASSYSGGINYGYTF	TGTGCCAGCAGTTACTCGGGGGGGATTAACTATGGCTACACCTTC
TRBV5-5	TRBJ1-2	many	.	CASSYGSSYGYTF	TGTGCCAGCAGTTATGGTTCTAGCTATGGCTACACCTTC
TRBV5-6	TRBJ1-2	.	TRBD1	CASSPGTGGNYGYTF	TGTGCCAGCAGCCCTGGGACAGGGGGCAACTATGGCTACACCTTC
TRBV12-3/TRBV12-4	TRBJ2-7	large	TRBD1	CASRTGGGGGEQYF	TGTGCCAGCAGGACAGGGGGGGGAGGTGGCGAGCAGTACTTC
TRBV5-1	TRBJ2-5	.	.	CASSPARVQETQYF	TGCGCCAGCAGCCCCGCGAGAGTACAAGAGACCCAGTACTTC
TRBV28	TRBJ2-5	many	.	CASSFPGTQYF	TGTGCCAGCAGTTTCCCCGGGACCCAGTACTTC
TRBV5-5	TRBJ2-7	many	TRBD1	CASSPTGPNYEQYF	TGTGCCAGCAGCCCGACAGGGCCCAACTACGAGCAGTACTTC
TRBV7-2	TRBJ1-2	few	.	CASSDPTRDGIWGYTF	TGTGCCAGCAGCGACCCAACCCGGGACGGCATCTGGGGCTACACCTTC
TRBV4-1	TRBJ2-1	.	.	CASSQDGLPYNEQFF	TGCGCCAGCAGCCAAGATGGACTCCCCTACAATGAGCAGTTCTTC
TRBV29-1	TRBJ1-2	few	.	CSVEGWADYGYTF	TGCAGCGTCGAGGGTTGGGCAGACTATGGCTACACCTTC
TRBV12-3/TRBV12-4	TRBJ1-5	.	.	CASSGSPSMPQHF	TGTGCCAGCTCCGGAAGCCCGTCTATGCCCCAGCATTTT
TRBV3-1	TRBJ2-2	few	TRBD2	CASSRSGLAGWTGELFF	TGTGCCAGCAGCCGATCAGGACTAGCGGGGTGGACCGGGGAGCTGTTTTTT
TRBV5-3	TRBJ1-2	.	TRBD1	CARSSGTGNNYGYTF	TGTGCCAGGAGCTCTGGGACAGGAAATAACTATGGCTACACCTTC
TRBV6-5	TRBJ1-6	.	.	CASSYLAADNSPLHF	TGTGCCAGCAGTTACCTCGCGGCAGATAATTCACCCCTCCACTTT
TRBV27	TRBJ2-5	many	TRBD1	CASSPRQGPYQETQYF	TGTGCCAGCAGTCCCCGACAGGGACCGTACCAAGAGACCCAGTACTTC
TRBV12-3/TRBV12-4	TRBJ1-1	many	.	CASSRSPITEAFF	TGTGCCAGCAGTAGGAGTCCTATCACTGAAGCTTTCTTT
TRBV4-2	TRBJ2-1	.	.	CASSQDPVRRYNEQFF	TGTGCCAGCAGCCAAGATCCCGTAAGACGGTACAATGAGCAGTTCTTC
TRBV7-2	TRBJ2-2	few	.	CASSLSRNTGELFF	TGTGCCAGCAGCTTATCCAGGAACACCGGGGAGCTGTTTTTT
TRBV4-2	TRBJ2-7	few	TRBD2	CASSLQGTSGTTAAYEQYF	TGTGCCAGCAGCCTTCAAGGGACTAGCGGTACCACGGCTGCATACGAGCAGTACTTC
TRBV7-8	TRBJ1-5	few	.	CASSLGIDQPQHF	TGTGCCAGCAGCTTAGGAATCGATCAGCCCCAGCATTTT
TRBV10-3	TRBJ2-2	many	.	CAISERQNTGELFF	TGTGCCATCAGTGAGCGACAGAACACCGGGGAGCTGTTTTTT